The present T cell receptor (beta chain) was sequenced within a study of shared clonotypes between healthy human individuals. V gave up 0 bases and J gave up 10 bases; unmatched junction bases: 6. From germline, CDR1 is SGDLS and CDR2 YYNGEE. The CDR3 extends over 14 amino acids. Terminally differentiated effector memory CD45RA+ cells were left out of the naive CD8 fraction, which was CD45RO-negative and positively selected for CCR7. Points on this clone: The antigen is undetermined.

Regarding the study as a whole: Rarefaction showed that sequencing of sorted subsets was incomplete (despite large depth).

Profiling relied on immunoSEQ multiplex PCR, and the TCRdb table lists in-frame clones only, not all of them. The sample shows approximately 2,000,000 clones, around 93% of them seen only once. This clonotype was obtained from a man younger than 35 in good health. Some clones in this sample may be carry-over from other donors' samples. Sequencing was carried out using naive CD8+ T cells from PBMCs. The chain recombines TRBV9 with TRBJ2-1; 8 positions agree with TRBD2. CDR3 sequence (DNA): TGTGCCAGCAGCGTAGCTTGGGGCGGGAGGGAGCAGTTCTTC. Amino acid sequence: CASSVAWGGREQFF.